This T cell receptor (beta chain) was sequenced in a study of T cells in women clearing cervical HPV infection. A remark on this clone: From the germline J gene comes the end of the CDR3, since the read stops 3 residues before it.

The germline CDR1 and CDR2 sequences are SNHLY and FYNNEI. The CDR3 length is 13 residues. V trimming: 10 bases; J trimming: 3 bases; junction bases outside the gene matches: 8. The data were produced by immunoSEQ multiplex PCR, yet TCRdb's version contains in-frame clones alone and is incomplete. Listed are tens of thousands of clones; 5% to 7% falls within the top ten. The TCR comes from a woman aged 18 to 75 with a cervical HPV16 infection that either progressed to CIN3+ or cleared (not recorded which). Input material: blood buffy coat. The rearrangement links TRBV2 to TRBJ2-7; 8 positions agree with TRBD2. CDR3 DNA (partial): TGTGCCACTCGGACTAGCACTGTCTACGAG. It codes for CATRTSTVYE. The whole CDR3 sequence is CATRTSTVYEQYF.